Listed below are T cell receptor beta chains from one sample, sequenced in a study of blood T cells in healthy people across ages. Each CDR3 protein is one row after TCRdb ran MiXCR on the 5' RACE reads. The repertoire includes around 1,900,000 distinct CDR3 sequences, around 40% of them detected once, and more than 20% sits in the top ten. Source material: blood. These receptor sequences come from a human donor in good health. Each CDR3 is given with its conserved first and last residue. A D gene is named only where the DNA matches it firmly. For some rows the clone size is stated as once, few or many, or as a class when expanded; others skip it.

-,TRBV7-2,TRBJ1-2,-,CASSLEGYPNGYTF,TGTGCCAGCAGCTTAGAAGGGTACCCAAATGGCTACACCTTC
few,TRBV6-2/TRBV6-3,TRBJ2-5,-,CASSATRKETQYF,TGTGCCAGCAGTGCGACTAGGAAAGAGACCCAGTACTTC
few,TRBV20-1,TRBJ2-5,-,CSASGGPGATQYF,TGCAGTGCTAGCGGGGGGCCAGGGGCGACCCAGTACTTC
-,TRBV4-2,TRBJ2-2,TRBD2,CASSQVYGGGTGELFF,TGTGCCAGCAGCCAAGTTTACGGGGGGGGCACCGGGGAGCTGTTTTTT
-,TRBV7-9,TRBJ1-2,TRBD1,CASSFAEWNQGAEGYTF,TGTGCCAGCAGCTTCGCCGAATGGAACCAGGGGGCTGAAGGCTACACCTTC
many,TRBV5-1,TRBJ2-1,-,CASSFDYNEQFF,TGCGCCAGCAGTTTCGACTACAATGAGCAGTTCTTC
-,TRBV4-1,TRBJ2-3,-,CASSLEWEGSSTDTQYF,TGCGCCAGCAGCCTCGAATGGGAAGGGAGTAGCACAGATACGCAGTATTTT
-,TRBV5-1,TRBJ1-4,-,CASSEGRFDEKLFF,TGCGCCAGCAGCGAGGGGAGGTTTGATGAAAAACTGTTTTTT
-,TRBV5-1,TRBJ2-1,-,CASSLETRTEQFF,TGCGCCAGCAGCTTGGAGACGAGGACTGAGCAGTTCTTC
few,TRBV12-3/TRBV12-4,TRBJ2-7,-,CASSTSDTHEQYF,TGTGCCAGCAGTACCTCGGATACCCACGAGCAGTACTTC
-,TRBV28,TRBJ2-5,-,CASSSIRREETQYF,TGTGCCAGCAGTTCGATCCGACGAGAAGAGACCCAGTACTTC
few,TRBV5-1,TRBJ2-5,-,CASSLDGVVETQYF,TGCGCCAGCAGCTTGGATGGGGTTGTAGAGACCCAGTACTTC
-,TRBV24-1,TRBJ2-1,-,CATSDWGQGEQFF,TGTGCCACCAGTGACTGGGGGCAGGGTGAGCAGTTCTTC
-,TRBV4-1,TRBJ2-1,TRBD2,CASSQDMASGYHNEQFF,TGCGCCAGCAGCCAAGATATGGCTAGCGGGTATCACAATGAGCAGTTCTTC
-,TRBV7-6,TRBJ2-3,-,CASSLAQAGAQTYTDTQYF,TGTGCCAGCAGCTTAGCGCAGGCGGGGGCCCAAACATACACAGATACGCAGTATTTT
-,TRBV7-3,TRBJ2-3,-,CASSLNPYTDTQYF,TGTGCCAGCAGCTTAAATCCCTACACAGATACGCAGTATTTT
once,TRBV20-1,TRBJ1-4,-,CSASPGRRASATNEKLFF,TGCAGTGCTAGTCCGGGACGCAGAGCCTCGGCAACTAATGAAAAACTGTTTTTT
few,TRBV16,TRBJ2-4,-,CASSPWGTQPSYF,TGTGCCAGCAGCCCGTGGGGGACCCAACCCTCGTACTTC
-,TRBV20-1,TRBJ2-3,-,CSASGVSTDAQYF,TGCAGTGCTAGCGGGGTTAGCACAGATGCGCAGTATTTT
-,TRBV5-1,TRBJ2-1,-,CASSLDSLGYNEQFF,TGCGCCAGCAGCTTGGATTCTCTTGGGTACAATGAGCAGTTCTTC
few,TRBV7-3,TRBJ2-1,-,CASSLGPETNNEQFF,TGTGCCAGCAGCTTAGGGCCAGAAACAAACAATGAGCAGTTCTTC
few,TRBV29-1,TRBJ2-5,-,CSVGVTSGNEQYF,TGCAGCGTTGGTGTGACTAGTGGTAATGAGCAGTACTTC
many,TRBV29-1,TRBJ2-1,-,CSVEERASSYNEQFF,TGCAGTGTTGAAGAGCGGGCTAGCTCCTACAATGAGCAGTTCTTC
-,TRBV11-2,TRBJ1-2,-,CASSRLDYGYTF,TGTGCCAGCAGCCGCCTGGATTATGGCTACACCTTC
-,TRBV20-1,TRBJ2-3,TRBD1,CSARDRVLTDTQYF,TGCAGTGCCAGGGACAGGGTACTCACAGATACGCAGTATTTT